This section outlines one TCR beta chain sequence together with its context. This sample stems from a study of blood T cell repertoires in COVID-19. Study summary: Researchers got acute and convalescent COVID-19 samples from the United States, Italy and Spain. T cells, B-cell-depleted T cells, or PBMCs provided the cDNA or gDNA that served as material.

Authors' processing steps: Reference gene primer amplification in the assay estimated nucleated cell counts. The table came from immunoSEQ multiplex PCR; TCRdb's copy has only in-frame clones and leaves some out. V, J and clone size reflect that table, while D and trimming were determined from the DNA. The repertoire holds roughly 100,000 clones, with 60% to 80% as singletons. The CDR3 totals 13 residues. This sequence joins TRBV21-1 and TRBJ2-5; no DNA check was done on the table's D call, TRBD2. TRBV21-1 is marked as a pseudogene. The source of this sequence is a man in his sixties with active or convalescent COVID-19. Sequencing used peripheral blood. The CDR3 nucleotides are TGTGCCAGCAGCAAAGGGAGTCAAGAGACCCAGTACTTC. The encoded protein is CASSKGSQETQYF.